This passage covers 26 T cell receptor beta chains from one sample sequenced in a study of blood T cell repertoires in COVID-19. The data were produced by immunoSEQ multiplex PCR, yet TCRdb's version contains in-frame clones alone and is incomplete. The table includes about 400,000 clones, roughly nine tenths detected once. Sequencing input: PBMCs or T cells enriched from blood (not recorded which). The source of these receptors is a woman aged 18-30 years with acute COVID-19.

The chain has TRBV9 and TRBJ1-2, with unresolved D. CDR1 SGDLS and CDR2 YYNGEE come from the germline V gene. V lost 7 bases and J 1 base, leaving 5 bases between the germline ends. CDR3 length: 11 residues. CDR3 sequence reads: CASRSNYGYTF. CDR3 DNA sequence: TGTGCCAGCCGGAGTAACTATGGCTACACCTTC.

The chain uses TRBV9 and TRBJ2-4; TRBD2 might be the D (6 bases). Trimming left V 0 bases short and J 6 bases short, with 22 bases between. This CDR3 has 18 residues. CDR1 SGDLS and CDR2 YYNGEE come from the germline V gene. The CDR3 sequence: CASSVGVSGAPFLNIQYF. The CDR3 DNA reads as TGTGCCAGCAGCGTAGGCGTTAGCGGAGCCCCTTTTTTAAACATTCAGTACTTC.

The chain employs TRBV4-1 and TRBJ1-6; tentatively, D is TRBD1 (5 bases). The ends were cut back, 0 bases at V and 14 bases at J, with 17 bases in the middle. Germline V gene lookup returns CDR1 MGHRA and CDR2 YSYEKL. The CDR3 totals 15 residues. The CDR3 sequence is CASSQEVGGGQSLHF. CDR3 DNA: TGCGCCAGCAGCCAAGAAGTTGGGGGAGGCCAATCCCTCCACTTT.

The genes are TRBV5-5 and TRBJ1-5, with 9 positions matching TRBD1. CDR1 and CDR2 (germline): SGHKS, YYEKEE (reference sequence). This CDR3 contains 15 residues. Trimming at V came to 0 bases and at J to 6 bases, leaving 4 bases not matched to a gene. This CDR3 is CASSLDRGLGQPQHF. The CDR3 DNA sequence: TGTGCCAGCAGCTTGGACAGGGGGCTAGGTCAGCCCCAGCATTTT.

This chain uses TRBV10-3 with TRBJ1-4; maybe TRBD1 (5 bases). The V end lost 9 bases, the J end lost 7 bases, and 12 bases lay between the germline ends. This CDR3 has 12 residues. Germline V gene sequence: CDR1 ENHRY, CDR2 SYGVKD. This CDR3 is CAIGVQGEKLFF. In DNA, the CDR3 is TGTGCCATAGGAGTGCAGGGTGAAAAACTGTTTTTT.

In DNA, the CDR3 is TGTGCCAGTAGTAGGGTAGGGGGTAATTCACCCCTCCACTTT. Translation: CASSRVGGNSPLHF. This sequence joins TRBV19 and TRBJ1-6; a possible D gene is TRBD1 (6 bases). Germline CDR1 LNHDA, CDR2 SQIVND (reference sequence). Trimming took 4 bases from V and 6 from J, leaving 10 bases between them. The CDR3 spans 14 residues. Full variable domain (missing parts from reference TRBV19 and TRBJ1-6): DGGITQSPKYLFRKEGQNVTLSCEQNLNHDAMYWYRQDPGQGLRLIYYSQIVNDFQKGDIAEGYSVSREKKESFPLTVTSAQKNPTAFYLCASSRVGGNSPLHFGNGTRLTVT.

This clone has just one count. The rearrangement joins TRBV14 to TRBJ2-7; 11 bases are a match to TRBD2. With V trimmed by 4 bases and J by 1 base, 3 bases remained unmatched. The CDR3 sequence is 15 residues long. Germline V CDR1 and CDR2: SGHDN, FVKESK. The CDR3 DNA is TGTGCCAGCAGCCGCACTAGCGGGAGATCCTACGAGCAGTACTTC. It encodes CASSRTSGRSYEQYF.

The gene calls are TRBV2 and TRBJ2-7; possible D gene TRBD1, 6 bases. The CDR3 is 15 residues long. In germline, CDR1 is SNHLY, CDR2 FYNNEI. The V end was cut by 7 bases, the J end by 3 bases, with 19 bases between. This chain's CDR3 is CASTRLGQTNYEQYF. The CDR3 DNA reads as TGTGCCAGCACCCGCCTTGGACAGACTAACTACGAGCAGTACTTC.

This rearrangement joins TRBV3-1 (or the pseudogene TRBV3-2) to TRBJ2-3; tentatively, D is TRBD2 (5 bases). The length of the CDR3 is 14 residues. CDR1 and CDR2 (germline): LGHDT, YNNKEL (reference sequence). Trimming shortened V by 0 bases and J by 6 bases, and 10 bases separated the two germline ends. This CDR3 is CASSQDLASDTQYF. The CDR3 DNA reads TGTGCCAGCAGCCAAGACCTAGCCTCTGATACGCAGTATTTT.

The CDR3 DNA reads as TGTGCCAGCTCCCAGAGGACACAAAACTACGAGCAGTACTTC. Translation: CASSQRTQNYEQYF. This rearrangement joins TRBV18 to TRBJ2-7, with D perhaps matching TRBD1 (5 bases). The CDR3 loop spans 14 amino acids. The ends were cut back, 6 bases at V and 3 bases at J, with 15 bases in the middle. Germline assignment: CDR1 KGHSH and CDR2 LQKENI.

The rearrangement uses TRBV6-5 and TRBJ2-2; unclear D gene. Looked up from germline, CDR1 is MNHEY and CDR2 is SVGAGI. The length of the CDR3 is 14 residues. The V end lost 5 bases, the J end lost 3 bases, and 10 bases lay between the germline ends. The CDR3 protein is CASSPYGHTGELFF. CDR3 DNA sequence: TGTGCCAGCAGTCCCTATGGTCACACCGGGGAGCTGTTTTTT.

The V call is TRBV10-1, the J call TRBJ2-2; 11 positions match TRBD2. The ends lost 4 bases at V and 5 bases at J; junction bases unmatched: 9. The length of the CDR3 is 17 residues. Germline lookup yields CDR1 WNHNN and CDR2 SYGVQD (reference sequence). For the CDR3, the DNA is TGCGCCAGCAGTGCCGTCGGGACTAGCGGTCTAACCGGGGAGCTGTTTTTT. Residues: CASSAVGTSGLTGELFF.

The DNA for the CDR3 is TGTGCCTGGGGGGACAGAGCCGGGCACGAGCAGTACTTC. Protein product: CAWGDRAGHEQYF. The gene calls are TRBV30 and TRBJ2-7, with 7 bases fitting TRBD1. The length of the CDR3 is 13 residues. The V segment lost 5 bases and the J segment 5 bases; nucleotides outside the gene matches: 9. Germline CDR1 reads GTSNPN; CDR2 reads SVGIG (reference sequence).

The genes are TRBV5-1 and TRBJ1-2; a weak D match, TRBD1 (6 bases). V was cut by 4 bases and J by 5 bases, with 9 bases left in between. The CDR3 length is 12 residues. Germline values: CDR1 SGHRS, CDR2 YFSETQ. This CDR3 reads CASSAGQYGYTF. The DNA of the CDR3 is TGCGCCAGCAGCGCTGGACAGTATGGCTACACCTTC. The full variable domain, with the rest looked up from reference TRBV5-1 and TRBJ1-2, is KAGVTQTPRYLIKTRGQQVTLSCSPISGHRSVSWYQQTPGQGLQFLFEYFSETQRNKGNFPGRFSGRQFSNSRSEMNVSTLELGDSALYLCASSAGQYGYTFGSGTRLTVV.

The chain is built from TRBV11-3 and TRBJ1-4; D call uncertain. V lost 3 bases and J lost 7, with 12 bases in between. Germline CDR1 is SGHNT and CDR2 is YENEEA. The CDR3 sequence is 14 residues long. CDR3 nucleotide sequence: TGTGCCAGCAGCTTCAGCCCGGGGTTTGAAAAACTGTTTTTT. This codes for CASSFSPGFEKLFF.

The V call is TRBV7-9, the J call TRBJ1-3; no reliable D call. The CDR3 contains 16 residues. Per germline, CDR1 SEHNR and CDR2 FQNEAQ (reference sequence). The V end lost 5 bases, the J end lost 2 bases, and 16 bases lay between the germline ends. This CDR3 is CASSETKNAAGNTIYF. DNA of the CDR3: TGTGCCAGCAGCGAAACCAAAAACGCAGCTGGAAACACCATATATTTT. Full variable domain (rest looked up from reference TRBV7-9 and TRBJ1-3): DTGVSQNPRHKITKRGQNVTFRCDPISEHNRLYWYRQTLGQGPEFLTYFQNEAQLEKSRLLSDRFSAERPKGSFSTLEIQRTEQGDSAMYLCASSETKNAAGNTIYFGEGSWLTVV.

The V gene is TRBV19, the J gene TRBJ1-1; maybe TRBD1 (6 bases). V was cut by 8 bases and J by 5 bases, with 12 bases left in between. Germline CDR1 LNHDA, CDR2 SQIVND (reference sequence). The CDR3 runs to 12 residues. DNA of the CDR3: TGTGCCAGTTTCAGGGGATGGACTGAAGCTTTCTTT. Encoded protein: CASFRGWTEAFF.

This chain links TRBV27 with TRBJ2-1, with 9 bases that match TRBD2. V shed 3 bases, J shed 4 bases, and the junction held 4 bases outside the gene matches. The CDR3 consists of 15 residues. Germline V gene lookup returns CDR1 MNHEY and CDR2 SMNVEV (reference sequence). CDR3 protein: CASSLVAGDYNEQFF. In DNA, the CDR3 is TGTGCCAGCAGTTTGGTAGCGGGGGATTACAATGAGCAGTTCTTC.

In DNA form, the CDR3 reads TGTGCCAGCAGCGTAGAGGGCGGGAGGAGTGGTGAGCAGTTCTTC. This gives the protein CASSVEGGRSGEQFF. The V call is TRBV9, the J call TRBJ2-1; 8 nucleotides agree with TRBD2. CDR3 size: 15 residues. Germline trimming cut 0 bases from V and 9 bases from J; bases unmatched to any gene: 8. CDR1 is SGDLS and CDR2 is YYNGEE in the germline V gene.

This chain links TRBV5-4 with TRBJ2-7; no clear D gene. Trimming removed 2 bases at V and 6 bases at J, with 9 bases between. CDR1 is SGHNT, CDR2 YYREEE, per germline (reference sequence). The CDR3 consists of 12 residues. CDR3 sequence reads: CASSLSGAEQYF. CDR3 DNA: TGTGCCAGCAGCTTATCTGGAGCCGAGCAGTACTTC.

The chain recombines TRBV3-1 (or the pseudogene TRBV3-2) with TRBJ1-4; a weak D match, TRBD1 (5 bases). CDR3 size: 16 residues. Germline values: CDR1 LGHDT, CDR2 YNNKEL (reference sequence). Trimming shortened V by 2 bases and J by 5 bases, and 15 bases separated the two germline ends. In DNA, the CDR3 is TGTGCCAGCAGCCAATCAAGGCCAGGGCGAAATGAAAAACTGTTTTTT. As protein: CASSQSRPGRNEKLFF.

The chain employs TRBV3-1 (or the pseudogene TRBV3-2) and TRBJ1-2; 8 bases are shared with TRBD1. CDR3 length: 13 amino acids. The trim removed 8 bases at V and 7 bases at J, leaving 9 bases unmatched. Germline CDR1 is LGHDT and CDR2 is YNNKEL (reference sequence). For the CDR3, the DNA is TGTGCCAGCGGAAATGGACAGGGCTCTGGCTACACCTTC. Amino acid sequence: CASGNGQGSGYTF.

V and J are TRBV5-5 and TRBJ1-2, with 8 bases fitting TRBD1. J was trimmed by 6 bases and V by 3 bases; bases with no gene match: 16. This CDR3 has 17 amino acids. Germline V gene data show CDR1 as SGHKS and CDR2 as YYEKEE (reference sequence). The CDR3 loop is CASSSQLGQGQLNGYTF. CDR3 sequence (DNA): TGTGCCAGCAGCTCACAACTCGGACAGGGACAGTTGAATGGCTACACCTTC.

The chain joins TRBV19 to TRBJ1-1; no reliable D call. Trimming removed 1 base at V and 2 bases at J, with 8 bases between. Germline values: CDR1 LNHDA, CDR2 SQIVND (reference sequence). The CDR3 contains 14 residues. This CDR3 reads CASSIVPENTEAFF. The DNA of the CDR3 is TGTGCCAGTAGTATAGTGCCAGAAAACACTGAAGCTTTCTTT.

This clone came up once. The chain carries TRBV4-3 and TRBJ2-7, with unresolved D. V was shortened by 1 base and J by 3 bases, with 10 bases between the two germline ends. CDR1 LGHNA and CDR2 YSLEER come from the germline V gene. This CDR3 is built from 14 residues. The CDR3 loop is CASSQGAGRYEQYF. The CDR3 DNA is TGCGCCAGCAGCCAAGGTGCAGGCCGCTACGAGCAGTACTTC.

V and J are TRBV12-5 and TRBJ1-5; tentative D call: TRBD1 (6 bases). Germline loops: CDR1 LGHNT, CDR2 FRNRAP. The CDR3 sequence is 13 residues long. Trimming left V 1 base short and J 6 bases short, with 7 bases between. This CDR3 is CASGLETGQPQHF. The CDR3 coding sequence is TGTGCTAGTGGTTTGGAGACAGGTCAGCCCCAGCATTTT.